The 2 T cell receptor beta chains in this list originate from one sample, sequenced in a study of spatial heterogeneity in lung cancer. One entry per CDR3 protein, called by TCRdb with MiXCR from the 5' RACE reads. The repertoire includes 45,000 or so distinct CDR3 sequences, 12% of them detected once, and 42% sits in the top ten. Stated time point: sample taken at primary tumor resection. No cells were sorted before sequencing. The whole RNA sequenced was extracted from tumor, nontumor lung or frozen PBMC. The sample here was PBMCs, taken at surgery. These receptors originate from a female donor with early-stage non-small cell lung cancer.

This clonotype was seen only a few times. This rearrangement joins TRBV5-4 to TRBJ2-3, with 14 bases fitting TRBD2. Germline CDR1 and CDR2: SGHNT and YYREEE (reference sequence). The CDR3 sequence is 18 residues long. V lost 5 bases, J lost 0 bases, and 8 bases stayed unmatched. The CDR3 loop reads CASRGGTSGGRSTDTQYF. The CDR3 region has the DNA TGTGCCAGCAGAGGCGGGACTAGCGGGGGCCGGAGCACAGATACGCAGTATTTT. The variable domain in full, with the rest retrieved from reference TRBV5-4 and TRBJ2-3, is ETGVTQSPTHLIKTRGQQVTLRCSSQSGHNTVSWYQQALGQGPQFIFQYYREEENGRGNFPPRFSGLQFPNYSSELNVNALELDDSALYLCASRGGTSGGRSTDTQYFGPGTRLTVL.

The chain couples TRBV6-2 or TRBV6-3 to TRBJ2-1; 8 positions agree with TRBD1. The CDR3 is 16 residues long. Trimming took 6 bases from V and 0 from J; bases not matched to a gene: 7. CDR1 MNHEY and CDR2 SVGEGT come from the germline V gene. The chain's CDR3 is CASSHGQGSSYNEQFF. For the CDR3, the DNA is TGTGCCAGCAGCCACGGACAGGGAAGCTCCTACAATGAGCAGTTCTTC.